Sequencing of this T cell receptor beta chain was carried out in a study of response to subunit inactivated influenza vaccine. Whole-study results and caveats: New T cells are recruited in small numbers by each seasonal influenza vaccination, according to the authors' suggestion.

About this clonotype: As yet, its antigen is unknown.

The CDR3 extends over 14 amino acids. Per the germline V gene, CDR1 is SGHNT and CDR2 is YYREEE (reference sequence). V lost 0 bases to trimming and J lost 0 bases, with 4 bases between them. One entry per CDR3 protein, called by TCRdb with MiXCR from the RT-PCR reads. The sample has about 650,000 distinct CDR3 sequences; 15% to 17% are singletons. The chain recombines TRBV5-4 with TRBJ1-3; the D is unclear. The receptor was derived from a man between 50 and 59 years old who received an inactivated influenza vaccine. Sequenced material: PBMCs from blood, taken approximately 13 days after vaccination. CDR3: CASSLETSGNTIYF. In nucleotides, the CDR3 is TGTGCCAGCAGCTTGGAGACCTCTGGAAACACCATATATTTT.